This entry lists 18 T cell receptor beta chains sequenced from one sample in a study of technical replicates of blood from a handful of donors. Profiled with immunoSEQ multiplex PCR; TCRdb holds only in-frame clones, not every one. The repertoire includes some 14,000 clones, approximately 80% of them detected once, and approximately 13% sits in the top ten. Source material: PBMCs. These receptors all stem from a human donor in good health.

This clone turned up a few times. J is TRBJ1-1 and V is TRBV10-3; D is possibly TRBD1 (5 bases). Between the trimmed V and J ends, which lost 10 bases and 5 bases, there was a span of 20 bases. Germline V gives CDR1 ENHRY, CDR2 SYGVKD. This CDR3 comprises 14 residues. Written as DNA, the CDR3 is TGTGCCACCCAACTCGGGCAGGGAGGGACTGAAGCTTTCTTT. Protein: CATQLGQGGTEAFF.

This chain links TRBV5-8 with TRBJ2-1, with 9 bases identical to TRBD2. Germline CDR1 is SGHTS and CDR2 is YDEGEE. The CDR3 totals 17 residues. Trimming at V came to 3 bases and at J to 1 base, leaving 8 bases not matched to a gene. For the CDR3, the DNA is TGTGCCAGCAGCTATGCGCCTAGCGGGACGTCCTACAATGAGCAGTTCTTC. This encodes CASSYAPSGTSYNEQFF.

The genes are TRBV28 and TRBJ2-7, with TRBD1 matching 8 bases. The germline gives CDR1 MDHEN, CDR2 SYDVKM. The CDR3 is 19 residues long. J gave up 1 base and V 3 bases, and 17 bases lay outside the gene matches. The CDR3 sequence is CASSFHGTGYLAESYEQYF. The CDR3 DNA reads TGTGCCAGCAGTTTTCACGGGACAGGCTACTTAGCTGAGTCCTACGAGCAGTACTTC.

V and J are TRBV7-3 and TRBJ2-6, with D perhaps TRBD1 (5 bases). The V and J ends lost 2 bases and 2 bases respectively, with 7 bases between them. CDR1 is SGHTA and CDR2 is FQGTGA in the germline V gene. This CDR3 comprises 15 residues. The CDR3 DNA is TGTGCCAGCAGCTTAGCGACAGCTGGGGCCAACGTCCTGACTTTC. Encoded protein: CASSLATAGANVLTF. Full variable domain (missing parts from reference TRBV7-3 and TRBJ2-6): GAGVSQTPSNKVTEKGKYVELRCDPISGHTALYWYRQSLGQGPEFLIYFQGTGAADDSGLPNDRFFAVRPEGSVSTLKIQRTERGDSAVYLCASSLATAGANVLTFGAGSRLTVL.

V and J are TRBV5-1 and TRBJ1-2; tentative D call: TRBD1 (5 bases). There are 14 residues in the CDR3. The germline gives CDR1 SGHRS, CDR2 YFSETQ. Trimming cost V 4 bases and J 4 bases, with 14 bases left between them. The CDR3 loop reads CASSPGGATYGYTF. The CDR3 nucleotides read TGCGCCAGCAGCCCCGGGGGTGCGACCTATGGCTACACCTTC.

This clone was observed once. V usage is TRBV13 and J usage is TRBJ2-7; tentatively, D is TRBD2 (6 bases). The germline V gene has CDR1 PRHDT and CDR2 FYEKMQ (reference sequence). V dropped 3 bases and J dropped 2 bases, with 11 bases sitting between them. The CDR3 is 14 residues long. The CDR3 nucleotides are TGTGCCAGCAGCTTCGGGAGTAAGGCCTACGAGCAGTACTTC. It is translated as CASSFGSKAYEQYF.

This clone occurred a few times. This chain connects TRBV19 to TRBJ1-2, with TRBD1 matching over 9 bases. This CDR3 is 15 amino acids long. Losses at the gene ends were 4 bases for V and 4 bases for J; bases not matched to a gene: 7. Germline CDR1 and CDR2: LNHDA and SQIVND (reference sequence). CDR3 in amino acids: CASSTRTGVSYGYTF. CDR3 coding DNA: TGTGCCAGTAGTACCCGGACAGGGGTGAGCTATGGCTACACCTTC. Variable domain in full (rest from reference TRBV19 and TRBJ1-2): DGGITQSPKYLFRKEGQNVTLSCEQNLNHDAMYWYRQDPGQGLRLIYYSQIVNDFQKGDIAEGYSVSREKKESFPLTVTSAQKNPTAFYLCASSTRTGVSYGYTFGSGTRLTVV.

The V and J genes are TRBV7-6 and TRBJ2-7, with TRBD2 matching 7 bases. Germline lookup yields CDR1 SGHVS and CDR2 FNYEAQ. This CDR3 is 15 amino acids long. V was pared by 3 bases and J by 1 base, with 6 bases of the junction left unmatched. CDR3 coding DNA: TGTGCCAGCAGCTTGGCGGGAGTTAGTTCCTACGAGCAGTACTTC. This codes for CASSLAGVSSYEQYF.

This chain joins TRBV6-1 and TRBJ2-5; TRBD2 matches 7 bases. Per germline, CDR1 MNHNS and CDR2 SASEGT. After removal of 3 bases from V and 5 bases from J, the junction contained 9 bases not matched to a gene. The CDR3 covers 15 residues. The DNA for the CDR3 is TGTGCCAGCAGTGATGGAAGGGGACTATGGGAGACCCAGTACTTC. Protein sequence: CASSDGRGLWETQYF.

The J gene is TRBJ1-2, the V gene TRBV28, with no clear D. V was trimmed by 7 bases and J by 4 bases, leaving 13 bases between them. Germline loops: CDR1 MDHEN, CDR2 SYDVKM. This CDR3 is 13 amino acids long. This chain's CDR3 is CASKLSDLYGYTF. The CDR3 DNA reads TGTGCCAGCAAACTAAGCGATCTCTATGGCTACACCTTC.

CDR3 in amino acids: CASSPEAGGSYEQYF. CDR3 bases: TGTGCCAGCAGCCCGGAAGCGGGAGGATCCTACGAGCAGTACTTC. The rearrangement links TRBV5-8 to TRBJ2-7; 9 bases align to TRBD2. V lost 4 bases, J lost 1 base, and 6 bases stayed unmatched. The CDR3 is 15 residues long. Germline V gene sequence: CDR1 SGHTS, CDR2 YDEGEE.

The CDR3 sequence: CASSDVAGGYEQFF. The CDR3 DNA is TGTGCCAGCAGTGACGTTGCGGGAGGGTATGAGCAGTTCTTC. V usage is TRBV25-1 and J usage is TRBJ2-1, with 9 bases matching TRBD2. Trimming at V came to 3 bases and at J to 8 bases, leaving 5 bases not matched to a gene. CDR1 and CDR2 from the germline V gene are MGHDK and SYGVNS. This CDR3 spans 14 amino acids.

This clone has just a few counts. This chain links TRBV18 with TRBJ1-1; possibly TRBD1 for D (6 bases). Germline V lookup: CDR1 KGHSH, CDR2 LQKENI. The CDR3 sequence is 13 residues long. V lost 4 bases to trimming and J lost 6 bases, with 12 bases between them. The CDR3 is CASSLSGGPEAFF. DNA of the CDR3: TGTGCCAGCTCACTCTCTGGGGGCCCTGAAGCTTTCTTT.

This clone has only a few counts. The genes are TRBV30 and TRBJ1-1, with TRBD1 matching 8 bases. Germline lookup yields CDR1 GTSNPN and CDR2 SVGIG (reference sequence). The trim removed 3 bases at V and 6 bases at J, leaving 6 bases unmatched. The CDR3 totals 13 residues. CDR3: CAWSGQGRAEAFF. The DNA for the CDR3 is TGTGCCTGGAGCGGACAGGGTAGGGCTGAAGCTTTCTTT.

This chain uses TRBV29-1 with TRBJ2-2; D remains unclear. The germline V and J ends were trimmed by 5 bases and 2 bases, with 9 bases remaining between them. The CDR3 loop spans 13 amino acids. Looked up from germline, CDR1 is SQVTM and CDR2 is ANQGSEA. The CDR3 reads CSVLLTNTGELFF. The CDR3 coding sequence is TGCAGCGTTCTTCTCACTAACACCGGGGAGCTGTTTTTT.

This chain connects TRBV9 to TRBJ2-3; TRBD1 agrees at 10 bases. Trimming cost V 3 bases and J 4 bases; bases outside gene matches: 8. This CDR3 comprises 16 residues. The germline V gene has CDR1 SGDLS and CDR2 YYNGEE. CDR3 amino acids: CASSAGQGVVADTQYF. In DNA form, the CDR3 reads TGTGCCAGCAGCGCTGGACAGGGGGTTGTCGCAGATACGCAGTATTTT. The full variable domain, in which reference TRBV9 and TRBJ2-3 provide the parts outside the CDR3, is DSGVTQTPKHLITATGQRVTLRCSPRSGDLSVYWYQQSLDQGLQFLIQYYNGEERAKGNILERFSAQQFPDLHSELNLSSLELGDSALYFCASSAGQGVVADTQYFGPGTRLTVL.

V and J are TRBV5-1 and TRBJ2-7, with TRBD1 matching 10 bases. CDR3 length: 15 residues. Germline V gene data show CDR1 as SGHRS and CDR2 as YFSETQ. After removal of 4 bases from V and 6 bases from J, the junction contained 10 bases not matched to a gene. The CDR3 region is CASSPDGTGDFEQYF. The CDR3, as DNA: TGCGCCAGCAGCCCGGACGGGACAGGGGATTTCGAGCAGTACTTC. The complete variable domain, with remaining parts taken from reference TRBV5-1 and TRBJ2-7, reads KAGVTQTPRYLIKTRGQQVTLSCSPISGHRSVSWYQQTPGQGLQFLFEYFSETQRNKGNFPGRFSGRQFSNSRSEMNVSTLELGDSALYLCASSPDGTGDFEQYFGPGTRLTVT.

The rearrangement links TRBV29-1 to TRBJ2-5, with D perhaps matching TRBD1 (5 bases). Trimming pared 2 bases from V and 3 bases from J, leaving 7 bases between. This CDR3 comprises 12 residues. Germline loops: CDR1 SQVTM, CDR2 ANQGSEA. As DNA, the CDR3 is TGCAGCGTTGAAAAACAGGAAGAGACCCAGTACTTC. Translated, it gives CSVEKQEETQYF.